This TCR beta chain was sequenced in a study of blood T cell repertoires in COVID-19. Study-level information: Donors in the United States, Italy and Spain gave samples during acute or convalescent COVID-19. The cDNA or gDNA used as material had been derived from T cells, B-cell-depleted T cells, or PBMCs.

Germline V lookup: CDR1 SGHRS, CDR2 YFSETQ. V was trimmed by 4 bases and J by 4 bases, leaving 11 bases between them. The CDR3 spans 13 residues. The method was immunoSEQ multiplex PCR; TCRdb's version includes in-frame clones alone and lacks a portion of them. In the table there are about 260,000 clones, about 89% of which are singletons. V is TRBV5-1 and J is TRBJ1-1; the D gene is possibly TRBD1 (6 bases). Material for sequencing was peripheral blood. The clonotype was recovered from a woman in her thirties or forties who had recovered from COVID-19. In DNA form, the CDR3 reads TGCGCCAGCAGCGAAGTAGGGGGCACTGAAGCTTTCTTT. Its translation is CASSEVGGTEAFF.